Each of the 3 T cell receptor beta chains below was sequenced from the same sample in a study of low-dose radiotherapy and immunotherapy resistance in tumors. The authors amplified TCRs for 20 PCR cycles with a constant-region primer and a V-primer adapter. TCRdb called the reads again in MiXCR, with one record for every CDR3 protein. The table lists around 57,000 distinct CDR3 sequences, roughly 33% of them singletons. Documented time point: after trial treatment. Specified treatment: LDRT plus nivolumab, ipilimumab, low-dose cyclophosphamide and aspirin (RACIN trial). Source: PBMCs, taken after low-dose radiotherapy plus immunotherapy. The receptors here all came from a male donor with rectosigmoid adenocarcinoma.

This clonotype was counted between two and nine times. V and J are TRBV6-2 or TRBV6-3 and TRBJ2-1, with D maybe TRBD1 (6 bases). V lost 5 bases and J lost 3, with 14 bases in between. Germline CDR1 is MNHEY and CDR2 is SVGEGT. The CDR3 is made up of 15 amino acids. This CDR3 reads CASSGDTSFYNEQFF. The CDR3 DNA reads TGTGCCAGCAGTGGGGACACCAGCTTCTACAATGAGCAGTTCTTC.

This clonotype was found a few times. The chain uses TRBV29-1 and TRBJ2-2; D ambiguous. The CDR3 has 14 residues. Germline CDR1 reads SQVTM; CDR2 reads ANQGSEA. V was pared by 3 bases and J by 1 base, with 9 bases between. In DNA, the CDR3 is TGCAGCGTTGACGGTCAGAAGAACACCGGGGAGCTGTTTTTT. It translates to CSVDGQKNTGELFF.

J is TRBJ1-4 and V is TRBV4-3, with TRBD1 as a possible D gene (5 bases). Trimming shortened V by 0 bases and J by 9 bases, and 17 bases separated the two germline ends. In germline, CDR1 is LGHNA, CDR2 YSLEER. This CDR3 comprises 16 residues. CDR3 sequence: CASSQELRAGGQKLFF. DNA for the CDR3: TGCGCCAGCAGCCAAGAACTCAGGGCGGGAGGGCAAAAACTGTTTTTT.